This TCR beta chain was identified during a study of blood T cell repertoires in COVID-19. Study in general: The samples span acute and convalescent COVID-19 from the United States, Italy and Spain. Sample material is recorded as cDNA or gDNA derived from T cells, B-cell-depleted T cells, or PBMCs.

TCRdb keeps only in-frame clones here, not all; method: immunoSEQ multiplex PCR. Here the sample spans around 150,000 clones, around 85% being singletons. CDR1 SNHLY and CDR2 FYNNEI come from the germline V gene. CDR3 size: 16 residues. V shed 5 bases and J 2 bases; nucleotides not matched to a gene: 7. V and J are TRBV2 and TRBJ2-5; 11 bases align to TRBD2. The material sequenced was peripheral blood. This clonotype originated in a man in his 70s with acute or convalescent COVID-19. The CDR3 loop is CASSSVLAGGQETQYF. CDR3 nucleotides: TGTGCCAGCAGTAGCGTCCTAGCGGGGGGACAAGAGACCCAGTACTTC.